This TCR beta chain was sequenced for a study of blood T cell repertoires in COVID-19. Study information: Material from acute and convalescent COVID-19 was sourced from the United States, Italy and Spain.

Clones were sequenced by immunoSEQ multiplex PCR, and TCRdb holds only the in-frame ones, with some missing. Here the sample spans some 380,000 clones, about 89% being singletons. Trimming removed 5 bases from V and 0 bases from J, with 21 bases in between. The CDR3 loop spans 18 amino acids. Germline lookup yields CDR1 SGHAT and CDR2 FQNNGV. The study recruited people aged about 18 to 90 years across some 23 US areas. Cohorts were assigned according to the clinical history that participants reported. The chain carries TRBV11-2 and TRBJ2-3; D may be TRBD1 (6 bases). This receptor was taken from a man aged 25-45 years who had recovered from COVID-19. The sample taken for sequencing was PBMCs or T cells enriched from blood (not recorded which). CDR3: CASSRIGTLPSSTDTQYF. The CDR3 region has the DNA TGTGCCAGCAGCCGAATAGGGACATTACCAAGTAGCACAGATACGCAGTATTTT.